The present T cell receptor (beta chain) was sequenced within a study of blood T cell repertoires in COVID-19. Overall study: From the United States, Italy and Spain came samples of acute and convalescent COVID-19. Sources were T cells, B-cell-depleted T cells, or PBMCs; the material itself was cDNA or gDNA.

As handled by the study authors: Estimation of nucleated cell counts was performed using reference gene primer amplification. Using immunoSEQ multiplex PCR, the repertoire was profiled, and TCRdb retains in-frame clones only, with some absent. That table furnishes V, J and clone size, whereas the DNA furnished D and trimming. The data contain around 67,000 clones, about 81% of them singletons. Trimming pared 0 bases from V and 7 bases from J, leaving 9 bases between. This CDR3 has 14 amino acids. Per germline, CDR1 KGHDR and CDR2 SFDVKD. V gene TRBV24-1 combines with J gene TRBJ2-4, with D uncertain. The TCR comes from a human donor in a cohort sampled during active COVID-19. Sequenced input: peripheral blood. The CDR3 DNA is TGTGCCACCAGTGATTTGCGGCAGGCGAACATTCAGTACTTC. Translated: CATSDLRQANIQYF.